This entry is about one T cell receptor beta chain. The sample comes from a study of lymphopenia after photon versus proton radiotherapy. This CDR3 is 16 amino acids long. CDR1 is SGHTA and CDR2 is FQGNSA in the germline V gene. The V gene end was trimmed by 5 bases and the J gene end by 3 bases; junction bases not matched to a gene: 4. Assay: immunoSEQ multiplex PCR; the TCRdb copy retains only in-frame clones and omits some. The sample lists tens of thousands of clones; more than 70% were seen once. The source of this sequence is a man over 45 with gastric cancer. This rearrangement joins TRBV7-2 to TRBJ2-3, with TRBD2 matching over 14 bases. The input for sequencing was peripheral blood, taken from a patient treated with photon-based radiotherapy. The CDR3 nucleotides read TGTGCCAGCAGCCGAAGACTAGCGGGAGGGACAGATACGCAGTATTTT. It codes for CASSRRLAGGTDTQYF.